This T cell receptor beta chain appears in the sequencing data of a study of blood T cell repertoires in COVID-19. In the study overall: Samples representing acute and convalescent COVID-19 were sourced from the United States, Italy and Spain. T cells, B-cell-depleted T cells, or PBMCs provided the cDNA or gDNA that served as material.

Germline lookup yields CDR1 KGHSH and CDR2 LQKENI. CDR3 length equals 13 residues. The germline V and J ends were trimmed by 5 bases and 5 bases, with 9 bases remaining between them. Authors' analysis steps: Amplifying reference gene primers gave estimates of nucleated cell counts. Produced via immunoSEQ multiplex PCR; TCRdb's table is partial and in-frame only. That table gives V, J and clone size, and the DNA gave D and trimming. The sample lists tens of thousands of clones; roughly 86% were seen once. The material sequenced was peripheral blood. The sequence was obtained from a human donor with acute or convalescent COVID-19. The donor label of this sample is uncertain. The chain combines TRBV18 with TRBJ1-4; D gene unclear. The CDR3 DNA is TGTGCCAGCTCAAGAGGAACCAATGAAAAACTGTTTTTT. Translated: CASSRGTNEKLFF. The variable domain in full, completed from reference TRBV18 and TRBJ1-4, reads NAGVMQNPRHLVRRRGQEARLRCSPMKGHSHVYWYRQLPEEGLKFMVYLQKENIIDESGMPKERFSAEFPKEGPSILRIQQVVRGDSAAYFCASSRGTNEKLFFGSGTQLSVL.